The 29 T cell receptor beta chains listed next were all sequenced from one sample in a study of T cell responses to AZD1222 COVID-19 vaccine (dated by TCRdb to 2020 to 2023). The sample's time point, from its label and the paper: baseline before first vaccination. Library preparation used the immunoSEQ multiplex PCR assay. Drawn from immuneACCESS, this table holds only the in-frame rearrangements with V and J called that TCRdb kept. Clones are partly lost; checked studies trace under half to an unresolved V gene and leave the rest unexplained. In all, the sample holds some 150,000 clones, and 93% of those were seen once. Approximately 9% of the sample is in the top ten clones. The input for sequencing was peripheral blood, taken on day 0 of AZD1222 vaccination. The receptors originated from an adult in good health.

The V and J genes are TRBV19 and TRBJ1-5; D is undetermined. The germline CDR1 and CDR2 sequences are LNHDA and SQIVND (reference sequence). V lost 5 bases, J lost 6 bases, and 11 bases lay in between. CDR3 size: 13 residues. The CDR3 reads CASSLHGSQPQHF. In nucleotides, the CDR3 is TGTGCCAGTAGTCTCCACGGTAGTCAGCCCCAGCATTTT.

This clone was detected only once. The chain links TRBV19 to TRBJ2-1; either TRBD1 or TRBD2 may supply D (5 bases each). The CDR3 is made up of 16 amino acids. Deletions cut 6 bases from V and 7 bases from J, with 22 bases between. Germline V gene data show CDR1 as LNHDA and CDR2 as SQIVND (reference sequence). In DNA form, the CDR3 reads TGTGCCAGTAGCCCCGGGGCACCGGTGTGGGTAAATGAGCAGTTCTTC. This sequence encodes CASSPGAPVWVNEQFF.

This chain connects TRBV7-8 to TRBJ2-5, with TRBD2 identical over 14 bases. CDR3 length: 15 amino acids. Germline lookup yields CDR1 SGHVS and CDR2 FQNEAQ. The junction had 1 base not matched to a gene; V was cut back by 3 bases and J by 4 bases. As DNA, the CDR3 is TGTGCCAGCAGCTTTGGGACTAGCGGGGGAGAGACCCAGTACTTC. Translation gives CASSFGTSGGETQYF.

The gene calls are TRBV10-2 and TRBJ2-7, with 10 nucleotides matching TRBD2. The CDR3 sequence is 14 residues long. V was pared by 2 bases and J by 6 bases, with 4 bases of the junction left unmatched. From germline, CDR1 is WSHSY and CDR2 SAAADI. CDR3 bases: TGCGCCAGCAGTGAGAAGCGGGGGGGCGTCGAGCAGTACTTC. Amino acid sequence: CASSEKRGGVEQYF.

This clone was found once. V is TRBV9 and J is TRBJ2-1, with 13 positions matching TRBD2. Germline assignment: CDR1 SGDLS and CDR2 YYNGEE. CDR3 length: 16 residues. J was trimmed by 3 bases and V by 3 bases; bases with no gene match: 3. The CDR3 is CASSGRLAGGYNEQFF. Here the CDR3 DNA reads TGTGCCAGCAGCGGAAGACTAGCGGGGGGCTACAATGAGCAGTTCTTC.

The V and J genes are TRBV7-8 and TRBJ2-3; 7 bases align to TRBD2. CDR1 and CDR2 (germline): SGHVS, FQNEAQ. The ends lost 3 bases at V and 2 bases at J; junction bases unmatched: 8. The CDR3 has 16 amino acids. The DNA of the CDR3 is TGTGCCAGCAGCTTTCGGAGCCTAGCGGTCACAGATACGCAGTATTTT. Translating gives CASSFRSLAVTDTQYF. The entire variable domain, with the rest obtained from reference TRBV7-8 and TRBJ2-3, is as follows: GAGVSQSPRYKVAKRGQDVALRCDPISGHVSLFWYQQALGQGPEFLTYFQNEAQLDKSGLPSDRFFAERPEGSVSTLKIQRTQQEDSAVYLCASSFRSLAVTDTQYFGPGTRLTVL.

The chain couples TRBV6-4 to TRBJ1-1, with a possible D match to TRBD1 (6 bases). Germline V gene lookup returns CDR1 MRHNA and CDR2 SNTAGT. The V end lost 7 bases, the J end lost 4 bases, and 16 bases lay between the germline ends. The CDR3 runs to 14 residues. The DNA for the CDR3 is TGTGCCAGCACCCCGAGCAGGGGCTCCACTGAAGCTTTCTTT. This encodes CASTPSRGSTEAFF.

This clone was seen just once. This chain links TRBV4-1 with TRBJ1-6, with D hard to call. The germline V gene encodes CDR1 MGHRA and CDR2 YSYEKL. The CDR3 is 14 residues long. V was cut by 0 bases and J by 5 bases, with 5 bases left in between. DNA of the CDR3: TGCGCCAGCAGCCAAGAAAACAATAATTCACCCCTCCACTTT. Translated, it gives CASSQENNNSPLHF.

The CDR3: CASTPGTGTYGYTF. As DNA, the CDR3 is TGTGCCAGCACCCCCGGGACAGGGACCTATGGCTACACCTTC. The rearrangement links TRBV3-1 (or the pseudogene TRBV3-2) to TRBJ1-2; TRBD1 aligns across 9 bases. The CDR3 is made up of 14 amino acids. The junction had 7 bases not matched to a gene; V was cut back by 7 bases and J by 4 bases. CDR1 and CDR2 from the germline V gene are LGHDT and YNNKEL (reference sequence).

This chain connects TRBV18 to TRBJ2-1; no reliable D call. Deletions cut 3 bases from V and 4 bases from J, with 7 bases between. Germline V CDR1 and CDR2: KGHSH, LQKENI. This CDR3 region has 13 residues. The DNA for the CDR3 is TGTGCCAGCTCACCTGGGGTGTACAATGAGCAGTTCTTC. Translating it yields CASSPGVYNEQFF.

The chain joins TRBV19 to TRBJ2-1, with TRBD2 matching 8 bases. Germline V gene data show CDR1 as LNHDA and CDR2 as SQIVND (reference sequence). V was pared by 8 bases and J by 6 bases, with 12 bases of the junction left unmatched. This CDR3 has 15 residues. The chain's CDR3 is CASRVGTRGANEQFF. Written as DNA, the CDR3 is TGTGCCAGTCGCGTTGGGACTAGAGGCGCCAATGAGCAGTTCTTC. The whole variable domain, remainder taken from reference TRBV19 and TRBJ2-1, is DGGITQSPKYLFRKEGQNVTLSCEQNLNHDAMYWYRQDPGQGLRLIYYSQIVNDFQKGDIAEGYSVSREKKESFPLTVTSAQKNPTAFYLCASRVGTRGANEQFFGPGTRLTVL.

The chain uses TRBV19 and TRBJ1-1; tentatively, D is TRBD1 (6 bases). The V gene lost 6 bases and the J gene lost 11 bases, with 16 bases spanning the gap. This CDR3 is built from 12 residues. Per the germline V gene, CDR1 is LNHDA and CDR2 is SQIVND (reference sequence). In nucleotides, the CDR3 is TGTGCCAGTAGCCCGAGGGGGAGTGGGGCTTTCTTT. As protein: CASSPRGSGAFF.

The genes are TRBV28 and TRBJ2-7; D could derive from TRBD1 or TRBD2 (6 bases each). Trimming shortened V by 4 bases and J by 0 bases, and 19 bases separated the two germline ends. CDR3 size: 17 residues. The germline CDR1 and CDR2 sequences are MDHEN and SYDVKM. CDR3: CASSSTKGGRLSYEQYF. Here the CDR3 DNA reads TGTGCCAGCAGTTCCACAAAGGGGGGACGGCTCTCCTACGAGCAGTACTTC.

The chain uses TRBV5-1 and TRBJ1-1; D is unresolved. The CDR3 covers 15 residues. V dropped 4 bases and J dropped 11 bases, with 24 bases sitting between them. Germline V gene data show CDR1 as SGHRS and CDR2 as YFSETQ. The CDR3 DNA follows: TGCGCCAGCAGCCTTTCCTGGGCCTCCCTTGGCATGGCTTTCTTT. This encodes CASSLSWASLGMAFF.

This chain connects TRBV27 to TRBJ2-3, with 10 bases lining up with TRBD2. Germline V gene sequence: CDR1 MNHEY, CDR2 SMNVEV (reference sequence). This CDR3 region has 16 residues. Trimming cost V 6 bases and J 0 bases; bases outside gene matches: 6. The CDR3 spells CASSPGLAVSTDTQYF. DNA for the CDR3: TGTGCCAGCAGCCCCGGACTAGCGGTTAGCACAGATACGCAGTATTTT.

V and J are TRBV7-9 and TRBJ1-5; D not resolved. V lost 1 base and J 4 bases, leaving 8 bases between the germline ends. The CDR3 spans 14 residues. The germline V gene has CDR1 SEHNR and CDR2 FQNEAQ (reference sequence). The CDR3 spells CASSLESANQPQHF. The CDR3 DNA reads as TGTGCCAGCAGCTTAGAGTCGGCGAATCAGCCCCAGCATTTT.

CDR3 residues: CASVSINPGLDFYYEQYF. The CDR3 nucleotides are TGTGCCAGTGTCTCGATTAACCCGGGACTCGATTTCTACTACGAGCAGTACTTC. The chain combines TRBV19 with TRBJ2-7, with D possibly being TRBD2 (6 bases). Trimming pared 8 bases from V and 3 bases from J, leaving 29 bases between. CDR1 and CDR2 (germline): LNHDA, SQIVND (reference sequence). This CDR3 is 18 amino acids long.

The chain links TRBV3-1 (or the pseudogene TRBV3-2) to TRBJ1-6; D remains ambiguous. CDR3 size: 17 residues. Germline V gene lookup returns CDR1 LGHDT and CDR2 YNNKEL (reference sequence). Deletions cut 0 bases from V and 7 bases from J, with 16 bases between. The CDR3 sequence: CASSQDLGSDINSPLHF. CDR3 in DNA: TGTGCCAGCAGCCAAGATCTTGGCTCGGATATCAATTCACCCCTCCACTTT.

Here the CDR3 reads CASNHWDRGKDTIYF. CDR3 bases: TGTGCCAGTAATCACTGGGACAGGGGGAAGGACACCATATATTTT. The chain uses TRBV19 and TRBJ1-3; 11 bases fit TRBD1. This CDR3 region has 15 residues. The J segment lost 8 bases and the V segment lost 7 bases, leaving 10 bases of the junction unmatched. CDR1 is LNHDA, CDR2 SQIVND, per germline (reference sequence).

V usage is TRBV16 and J usage is TRBJ1-6; weak D call: TRBD1 (5 bases). In germline, CDR1 is KGHSY, CDR2 FQNENV. There are 12 residues in the CDR3. The V end lost 6 bases, the J end lost 11 bases, and 11 bases lay between the germline ends. The CDR3 loop reads CASRRDSAPLHF. CDR3 in DNA: TGTGCCAGCAGACGGGACTCGGCACCCCTCCACTTT.

As to this clone: One end of the junction does not line up with germline, which may come from a read error. This sequence joins TRBV29-1 and TRBJ1-1; 7 bases are a match to TRBD1. The CDR3 has 12 amino acids. Germline loops: CDR1 SQVTM, CDR2 ANQGSEA. The CDR3 DNA reads TGCAGCGTTAAAGACAGGGACCCGGAAGCTTTCTTT. Its protein is CSVKDRDPEAFF. The full variable domain, in which reference TRBV29-1 and TRBJ1-1 provide the parts outside the CDR3, is SAVISQKPSRDICQRGTSLTIQCQVDSQVTMMFWYRQQPGQSLTLIATANQGSEATYESGFVIDKFPISRPNLTFSTLTVSNMSPEDSSIYLCSVKDRDPEAFFGQGTRLTVV.

The V call is TRBV7-9, the J call TRBJ1-4; D call uncertain. V was pared by 1 base and J by 7 bases, with 10 bases between. CDR3 length: 14 amino acids. CDR1 is SEHNR, CDR2 FQNEAQ, per germline (reference sequence). The CDR3 is CASSLGGMGEKLFF. The DNA of the CDR3 is TGTGCCAGCAGCTTAGGAGGGATGGGTGAAAAACTGTTTTTT.

This chain's CDR3 is CASSRGAWGDTEAFF. CDR3 coding DNA: TGTGCCAGCAGCCGGGGGGCCTGGGGGGACACTGAAGCTTTCTTT. The chain links TRBV11-1 to TRBJ1-1; possibly TRBD1 for D (6 bases). V was trimmed by 5 bases and J by 3 bases, leaving 16 bases between them. CDR1 SGHAT and CDR2 FQDESV come from the germline V gene (reference sequence). The CDR3 contains 15 residues.

V usage is TRBV4-1 and J usage is TRBJ1-5, with D perhaps matching TRBD1 (5 bases). This CDR3 contains 17 residues. With 1 base removed from V and 4 bases from J, the gap between germline ends came to 17 bases. The germline CDR1 and CDR2 sequences are MGHRA and YSYEKL. CDR3: CASSQGAGMRGNQPQHF. The CDR3 DNA sequence: TGCGCCAGCAGCCAAGGCGCAGGGATGCGAGGTAATCAGCCCCAGCATTTT.

The V gene is TRBV4-2, the J gene TRBJ1-6, with 8 bases aligning to TRBD1. V gave up 4 bases and J gave up 9 bases; unmatched junction bases: 8. This CDR3 region has 15 residues. Germline V gene lookup returns CDR1 LGHNA and CDR2 YNFKEQ. The CDR3 sequence: CASSPPGQAGSPLHF. The CDR3 DNA reads as TGTGCCAGCAGCCCCCCGGGACAGGCTGGTTCACCCCTCCACTTT.

The gene calls are TRBV7-2 and TRBJ1-1; D is unresolved. The V end was cut by 5 bases, the J end by 7 bases, with 11 bases between. CDR1 is SGHTA and CDR2 is FQGNSA in the germline V gene. CDR3 length: 12 amino acids. CDR3 DNA sequence: TGTGCCAGCAGCCTGAGGTGGGGTGAAGCTTTCTTT. The encoded protein is CASSLRWGEAFF.

V and J are TRBV9 and TRBJ2-1, with 11 bases lining up with TRBD2. Germline-derived CDR1 and CDR2 are SGDLS and YYNGEE. This CDR3 has 16 residues. Trimming at V came to 0 bases and at J to 6 bases, leaving 5 bases not matched to a gene. The CDR3 region is CASSVGQTSGINEQFF. As DNA, the CDR3 is TGTGCCAGCAGCGTAGGTCAGACTAGCGGGATCAATGAGCAGTTCTTC.

V usage is TRBV19 and J usage is TRBJ1-1; D is undetermined. Germline assignment: CDR1 LNHDA and CDR2 SQIVND (reference sequence). This CDR3 contains 15 residues. V was trimmed by 6 bases and J by 1 base, leaving 15 bases between them. The CDR3 loop is CASSYVRRSNTEAFF. The CDR3 bases are TGTGCCAGTAGCTATGTCCGCAGATCGAACACTGAAGCTTTCTTT.

This chain connects TRBV7-9 to TRBJ1-6; D unresolved. Trimming pared 5 bases from V and 6 bases from J, leaving 11 bases between. The germline gives CDR1 SEHNR, CDR2 FQNEAQ (reference sequence). The CDR3 length is 14 residues. This CDR3 reads CASSAVGGNSPLHF. The CDR3 DNA is TGTGCCAGCAGCGCAGTGGGAGGTAATTCACCCCTCCACTTT. Complete variable domain (other parts from reference TRBV7-9 and TRBJ1-6): DTGVSQNPRHKITKRGQNVTFRCDPISEHNRLYWYRQTLGQGPEFLTYFQNEAQLEKSRLLSDRFSAERPKGSFSTLEIQRTEQGDSAMYLCASSAVGGNSPLHFGNGTRLTVT.